These 32 T cell receptor beta chains came from one sample sequenced in a study of identical twins. From the 5' RACE reads, TCRdb called clonotypes with MiXCR, one entry per CDR3 protein. This sample has under 800,000 distinct CDR3 sequences, with about 20% found just once. These data were also reused for a study on T cells expressing NK-cell markers.

What was sequenced was PBMCs. These receptors were collected from a woman between 18 and 29 years old in good health.

V gene TRBV27 combines with J gene TRBJ2-3; maybe TRBD2 (5 bases). The CDR3 sequence is 12 residues long. V lost 11 bases to trimming and J lost 2 bases, with 11 bases between them. Germline V gives CDR1 MNHEY, CDR2 SMNVEV (reference sequence). The CDR3, as DNA: TGTGCCGCGGGTCCCAACACAGATACGCAGTATTTT. Translating gives CAAGPNTDTQYF.

In this sample, this clonotype turned up a few times. The rearrangement joins TRBV7-9 to TRBJ2-7; no reliable D call. Trimming cost V 6 bases and J 5 bases, with 8 bases left between them. The germline gives CDR1 SEHNR, CDR2 FQNEAQ (reference sequence). This CDR3 is 11 amino acids long. The CDR3 spells CASSVGNEQYF. For the CDR3, the DNA is TGTGCCAGCAGTGTCGGAAACGAGCAGTACTTC.

The CDR3 DNA reads as TGCGCCAGCAGTGAGAGGGGTTCCGAGCAGTACTTC. As protein: CASSERGSEQYF. This chain uses TRBV10-1 with TRBJ2-7, with D possibly matching TRBD1 (5 bases). The CDR3 has 12 amino acids. Looked up from germline, CDR1 is WNHNN and CDR2 is SYGVQD (reference sequence). The germline V and J ends were trimmed by 2 bases and 6 bases, with 8 bases remaining between them.

The chain is built from TRBV20-1 and TRBJ2-4, with 8 bases that match TRBD2. This CDR3 contains 18 residues. J lost 6 bases, V lost 5 bases, and 21 bases had no gene match. The germline V gene encodes CDR1 DFQATT and CDR2 SNEGSKA (reference sequence). CDR3 nucleotides: TGCAGTGCTTCTCCCCGCGGGGGGTTTACCCCTTGGGGAAACATTCAGTACTTC. It specifies CSASPRGGFTPWGNIQYF.

J is TRBJ2-5 and V is TRBV5-1; TRBD2 is a possible D gene (6 bases). Per germline, CDR1 SGHRS and CDR2 YFSETQ. The V gene lost 0 bases and the J gene lost 13 bases, with 16 bases spanning the gap. The CDR3 loop spans 13 amino acids. The CDR3 nucleotides are TGCGCCAGCAGCTTGGATCCTAGCAGCGGGCGGTACTTC. It is translated as CASSLDPSSGRYF.

The genes are TRBV20-1 and TRBJ2-2; 9 bases map to TRBD1. Germline V CDR1 and CDR2: DFQATT, SNEGSKA (reference sequence). Unmatched junction bases numbered 11, after V lost 1 base and J lost 2 bases. The length of the CDR3 is 18 residues. The CDR3 DNA reads TGCAGTGCTAGAGGGTGGACAGGGGAGGAGGCCAACACCGGGGAGCTGTTTTTT. Amino acids: CSARGWTGEEANTGELFF.

This clonotype was found a few times. The rearrangement uses TRBV20-1 and TRBJ2-3; 8 bases align to TRBD2. CDR1 is DFQATT, CDR2 SNEGSKA, per germline (reference sequence). This CDR3 has 14 amino acids. V was pared by 6 bases and J by 3 bases, with 8 bases of the junction left unmatched. CDR3: CSAFGLARTDTQYF. The CDR3, as DNA: TGCAGTGCCTTCGGACTAGCTCGAACAGATACGCAGTATTTT.

This sequence joins TRBV29-1 and TRBJ2-7; D not certain. V dropped 1 base and J dropped 3 bases, with 19 bases sitting between them. CDR1 and CDR2 (germline): SQVTM, ANQGSEA. CDR3 length: 16 residues. The CDR3 reads CSVEGLTHDSYYEQYF. In DNA form, the CDR3 reads TGCAGCGTTGAAGGCCTTACGCACGACTCTTACTACGAGCAGTACTTC.

A few counts support this clonotype. The chain is built from TRBV10-1 and TRBJ2-1, with TRBD2 as a possible D gene (6 bases). CDR3 length: 11 residues. The germline V gene has CDR1 WNHNN and CDR2 SYGVQD (reference sequence). Trimming took off 6 bases at V and 12 bases at J, with 12 bases between the two ends. The CDR3 protein is CASSTGTWQFF. In nucleotides, the CDR3 is TGCGCCAGCAGCACCGGGACTTGGCAGTTCTTC.

This clonotype has more than one count but fewer than ten. V gene TRBV15 combines with J gene TRBJ2-7, with D unresolved. The germline CDR1 and CDR2 sequences are LNHNV and YYDKDF (reference sequence). The ends were cut back, 3 bases at V and 1 base at J, with 1 base in the middle. The CDR3 totals 11 residues. CDR3 nucleotide sequence: TGTGCCACCAGCAGTTCCTACGAGCAGTACTTC. Translating it yields CATSSSYEQYF.

At least ten counts were recorded for this clonotype. The CDR3 spells CASSPTELYGYTF. As DNA, the CDR3 is TGTGCCAGCAGCCCGACTGAACTCTATGGCTACACCTTC. The chain employs TRBV12-3 or TRBV12-4 and TRBJ1-2; no clear D gene. Trimming stripped 6 bases from V and 4 bases from J, with 12 bases between. The CDR3 loop spans 13 amino acids.

This clonotype occurred a few times. The genes are TRBV7-8 and TRBJ1-5, with D perhaps matching TRBD1 (6 bases). V was cut by 5 bases and J by 7 bases, with 18 bases left in between. This CDR3 contains 15 residues. Germline CDR1 reads SGHVS; CDR2 reads FQNEAQ. CDR3 in DNA: TGTGCCAGCAGCACTACTCACAGGGAAGACCAGCCCCAGCATTTT. Translating it yields CASSTTHREDQPQHF.

This chain's CDR3 is CSASGFGSNYEQYF. Written as DNA, the CDR3 is TGCAGTGCTAGTGGGTTTGGCAGCAACTACGAGCAGTACTTC. The chain couples TRBV20-1 to TRBJ2-7; D unresolved. The CDR3 runs 14 residues. The V gene's germline CDR1 is DFQATT and CDR2 SNEGSKA (reference sequence). V lost 3 bases to trimming and J lost 3 bases, with 15 bases between them.

In the case of this clonotype: An end of the junction differs from the germline gene, which may be a read error. This sequence joins TRBV12-3 or TRBV12-4 and TRBJ2-4; tentatively, D is TRBD1 (6 bases). The CDR3 has 13 residues. The CDR3 is CASSLVEGDIQYF. The CDR3 DNA reads as TGTGCCAGCAGCTTAGTCGAGGGGGACATTCAGTACTTC.

V gene TRBV20-1 combines with J gene TRBJ1-1, with D unresolved. CDR1 is DFQATT, CDR2 SNEGSKA, per germline (reference sequence). This CDR3 is 12 amino acids long. V was pared by 6 bases and J by 1 base, with 9 bases between. This chain's CDR3 is CSAGERNTEAFF. The CDR3 DNA sequence: TGCAGTGCCGGGGAAAGGAACACTGAAGCTTTCTTT.

This clonotype has ten or more counts. The chain uses TRBV5-1 and TRBJ2-3, with 10 bases matching TRBD2. The CDR3 is 16 amino acids. The germline V gene encodes CDR1 SGHRS and CDR2 YFSETQ. V was pared by 1 base and J by 7 bases, with 9 bases of the junction left unmatched. The CDR3 loop is CASSLTLSGGANTQYF. The CDR3 nucleotides are TGCGCCAGCAGCTTGACCTTAAGCGGGGGGGCGAATACGCAGTATTTT.

The sample holds a few counts of this clonotype. The V gene is TRBV7-8, the J gene TRBJ2-5; D is possibly TRBD1 or TRBD2 (5 bases each). Germline V gives CDR1 SGHVS, CDR2 FQNEAQ. V was pared by 2 bases and J by 5 bases, with 21 bases between. The CDR3 length is 17 residues. For the CDR3, the DNA is TGTGCCAGCAGCTTATATCTGGGGGTCTATACCGCCGAGACCCAGTACTTC. Translation: CASSLYLGVYTAETQYF.

The rearrangement joins TRBV10-3 to TRBJ2-3; no definite D call. V dropped 10 bases and J dropped 0 bases, with 23 bases sitting between them. The CDR3 contains 17 residues. Germline V CDR1 and CDR2: ENHRY, SYGVKD. The CDR3: CATDPQGLRHSTDTQYF. The CDR3 DNA reads TGTGCCACCGATCCCCAAGGGCTACGCCATAGCACAGATACGCAGTATTTT.

This clonotype was seen a few times. The chain is built from TRBV6-1 and TRBJ2-1; TRBD2 aligns across 8 bases. V shed 6 bases, J shed 4 bases, and the junction held 11 bases outside the gene matches. The CDR3 has 16 amino acids. CDR1 is MNHNS and CDR2 is SASEGT in the germline V gene. CDR3 sequence reads: CASSPPGVAGYNEQFF. The CDR3 DNA is TGTGCCAGCAGCCCCCCCGGAGTAGCGGGGTACAATGAGCAGTTCTTC.

The table lists this clonotype with a few counts. V usage is TRBV5-1 and J usage is TRBJ1-1, with D hard to call. Trimming took off 0 bases at V and 6 bases at J, with 18 bases between the two ends. The CDR3 extends over 16 amino acids. CDR1 and CDR2 (germline): SGHRS, YFSETQ. CDR3 residues: CASSLDVTASRSEAFF. CDR3 DNA sequence: TGCGCCAGCAGCTTGGATGTAACAGCCTCGCGGTCTGAAGCTTTCTTT.

This clonotype was detected only a few times. V and J are TRBV11-1 and TRBJ2-1; 11 bases align to TRBD2. Germline CDR1 SGHAT, CDR2 FQDESV (reference sequence). The CDR3 runs to 18 residues. V lost 1 base, J lost 2 bases, and 7 bases stayed unmatched. CDR3 loop: CASSLVRLAGSPYNEQFF. As DNA, the CDR3 is TGTGCCAGCAGCTTAGTTCGACTAGCGGGGAGTCCCTACAATGAGCAGTTCTTC.

This clonotype turned up a few times. This chain uses TRBV6-6 with TRBJ2-1; the D is unclear. V gave up 5 bases and J gave up 8 bases, with 10 bases separating them. The CDR3 runs to 12 residues. CDR1 is MNHNY and CDR2 is SVGAGI in the germline V gene (reference sequence). For the CDR3, the DNA is TGTGCCAGCAGTCCCGACCTACATGAGCAGTTCTTC. This encodes CASSPDLHEQFF.

The chain has TRBV9 and TRBJ2-3; the D call may be TRBD1 or TRBD2 (5 bases each). CDR1 is SGDLS, CDR2 YYNGEE, per germline. There are 16 residues in the CDR3. V was clipped by 3 bases and J by 4 bases, with 18 bases between them. Here the CDR3 DNA reads TGTGCCAGCAGCGCTAATCGGGGCTCAGGAGCAGATACGCAGTATTTT. It codes for CASSANRGSGADTQYF.

The V call is TRBV5-1, the J call TRBJ2-7; no reliable D call. In germline, CDR1 is SGHRS, CDR2 YFSETQ. The CDR3 has 15 residues. V gave up 1 base and J gave up 0 bases, with 11 bases separating them. The CDR3 spells CASSLRASNSYEQYF. CDR3 nucleotide sequence: TGCGCCAGCAGCTTGAGGGCCTCAAACTCCTACGAGCAGTACTTC.

This clonotype turned up a few times. This sequence joins TRBV20-1 and TRBJ1-2; possible D gene TRBD1, 6 bases. The CDR3 spans 11 residues. Germline V gives CDR1 DFQATT, CDR2 SNEGSKA (reference sequence). With 7 bases removed from V and 6 bases from J, the gap between germline ends came to 12 bases. The CDR3 here is CSGYRDDGYTF. The DNA for the CDR3 is TGCAGTGGGTACAGGGATGATGGCTACACCTTC.

This clonotype was observed a few times. The chain couples TRBV4-3 to TRBJ2-7, with 8 nucleotides matching TRBD2. V was pared by 2 bases and J by 3 bases, with 9 bases of the junction left unmatched. This CDR3 has 16 amino acids. CDR1 LGHNA and CDR2 YSLEER come from the germline V gene. CDR3 sequence reads: CASSQTWTSPFYEQYF. The CDR3 DNA reads TGCGCCAGCAGCCAAACCTGGACTAGCCCGTTCTACGAGCAGTACTTC.

This clonotype was detected ten times or more. This chain's CDR3 is CASSPDRNAGNTIYF. CDR3 DNA sequence: TGTGCCAGCAGCCCCGACAGGAACGCTGGAAACACCATATATTTT. The chain combines TRBV7-9 with TRBJ1-3, with D possibly being TRBD1 (6 bases). V dropped 5 bases and J dropped 2 bases, with 13 bases sitting between them. Germline V CDR1 and CDR2: SEHNR, FQNEAQ (reference sequence). CDR3 length: 15 residues.

The CDR3 sequence is CATSRDLDYYEQYF. Written as DNA, the CDR3 is TGTGCCACCAGCAGAGACCTCGACTACTACGAGCAGTACTTC. V and J are TRBV15 and TRBJ2-7; TRBD2 might be the D (5 bases). From germline, CDR1 is LNHNV and CDR2 YYDKDF (reference sequence). The V gene lost 0 bases and the J gene lost 3 bases, with 9 bases spanning the gap. CDR3 size: 14 residues.

The chain couples TRBV6-2 or TRBV6-3 to TRBJ2-1, with 11 bases aligning to TRBD2. Germline V gene data show CDR1 as MNHEY and CDR2 as SVGEGT. The V and J ends lost 5 bases and 8 bases, in that order; junction bases with no gene match: 8. CDR3 size: 15 residues. CDR3 loop: CASSPPSGRSDEQFF. The CDR3 DNA reads as TGTGCCAGCAGTCCGCCTAGCGGGAGGTCCGATGAGCAGTTCTTC.

This clonotype has more than one count but fewer than ten. This chain connects TRBV20-1 to TRBJ2-3; D is unresolved. The CDR3 is made up of 13 amino acids. CDR1 is DFQATT, CDR2 SNEGSKA, per germline (reference sequence). V was clipped by 5 bases and J by 2 bases, with 11 bases between them. The CDR3 nucleotides read TGCAGTGCTTCTTCGGATGTCACAGATACGCAGTATTTT. Amino acids: CSASSDVTDTQYF.

This clonotype was counted between two and nine times. The chain links TRBV20-1 to TRBJ2-3; D not certain. V was cut by 2 bases and J by 4 bases, with 7 bases left in between. CDR1 is DFQATT and CDR2 is SNEGSKA in the germline V gene (reference sequence). The length of the CDR3 is 12 residues. CDR3 sequence (DNA): TGCAGTGCTAGACATTCCTCAGATACGCAGTATTTT. Its protein product is CSARHSSDTQYF.

This clonotype was detected a few times. CDR3 amino acids: CASAGGGWNYGYTF. For the CDR3, the DNA is TGTGCCAGCGCCGGCGGAGGGTGGAACTATGGCTACACCTTC. V is TRBV6-2 or TRBV6-3 and J is TRBJ1-2, with no clear D. Trimming removed 8 bases at V and 2 bases at J, with 15 bases between. CDR3 length: 14 amino acids. Germline V gives CDR1 MNHEY, CDR2 SVGEGT.